This T cell receptor (beta chain) was documented in a study of shared clonotypes between healthy human individuals. General study results and limits: Generally, estimated richness proved larger in naive subsets than it did in memory subsets.

The table came from immunoSEQ multiplex PCR; TCRdb's copy has only in-frame clones and leaves some out. The table has millions of clones, approximately 92% seen once; the top ten hold over 0.12%. A note on this clone: The antigen remains unidentified.

The germline V gene encodes CDR1 SGDLS and CDR2 YYNGEE. V trimming: 3 bases; J trimming: 5 bases; junction bases outside the gene matches: 8. This CDR3 contains 17 residues. V gene TRBV9 combines with J gene TRBJ2-1, with TRBD2 matching 13 bases. This sequence was found in a young man in good health. Sequencing was performed on naive CD4+ T cells sorted from blood. Specified subset: CD45RA+ positively selected. CDR3 bases: TGTGCCAGCAGCGCCACTAGCGGGAGGGCCGGCGACAATGAGCAGTTCTTC. Translated: CASSATSGRAGDNEQFF.